One sample yielded the 5 T cell receptor beta chains listed below, sequenced in a study of blood T cell repertoires in COVID-19. Produced via immunoSEQ multiplex PCR; TCRdb's table is partial and in-frame only. Of roughly 190,000 clones detected, around 81% appear once; the ten largest clones hold 11%. The specimen was peripheral blood. The receptors originated from a woman aged 40 to 49 with COVID-19, enrolled during active disease.

This clone occurred a few times. This chain joins TRBV19 and TRBJ2-1, with 8 bases lining up with TRBD1. The V segment lost 3 bases and the J segment 9 bases; nucleotides outside the gene matches: 10. CDR1 LNHDA and CDR2 SQIVND come from the germline V gene (reference sequence). The CDR3 contains 15 residues. This CDR3 is CASSMEDRAFGEQFF. For the CDR3, the DNA is TGTGCCAGTAGTATGGAGGACAGGGCTTTCGGTGAGCAGTTCTTC.

V usage is TRBV6-1 and J usage is TRBJ2-2; the D gene is possibly TRBD2 (5 bases). Germline CDR1 and CDR2: MNHNS and SASEGT. This CDR3 region has 15 residues. Trimming took 2 bases from V and 6 from J, leaving 13 bases between them. The CDR3, as DNA: TGTGCCAGCAGTGAAAGCGGAGCCCAAGCCGGGGAGCTGTTTTTT. Its protein is CASSESGAQAGELFF.

The J gene is TRBJ2-3, the V gene TRBV6-5; D not resolved. Germline CDR1 is MNHEY and CDR2 is SVGAGI. V lost 7 bases, J lost 2 bases, and 16 bases lay in between. This CDR3 has 15 residues. The CDR3 DNA reads TGTGCCAGCAAAAAAAGCGCGTCATACACAGATACGCAGTATTTT. Amino acids: CASKKSASYTDTQYF.

This chain connects TRBV28 to TRBJ2-5, with D maybe TRBD2 (6 bases). The CDR3 loop spans 19 amino acids. Germline CDR1 MDHEN, CDR2 SYDVKM. The V gene lost 3 bases and the J gene lost 3 bases, with 26 bases spanning the gap. The CDR3 sequence: CASSFGYVEGLGRKETQYF. The CDR3 DNA reads as TGTGCCAGCAGTTTTGGTTATGTCGAGGGACTGGGTCGGAAAGAGACCCAGTACTTC.

This chain connects TRBV5-1 to TRBJ2-5, with 11 nucleotides matching TRBD2. This CDR3 is 15 amino acids long. Germline V gene sequence: CDR1 SGHRS, CDR2 YFSETQ. The V segment lost 5 bases and the J segment 2 bases; nucleotides outside the gene matches: 5. In DNA form, the CDR3 reads TGCGCCAGCAGACCCCGACTAGCGGGGCAAGAGACCCAGTACTTC. This encodes CASRPRLAGQETQYF. Variable domain in full (rest from reference TRBV5-1 and TRBJ2-5): KAGVTQTPRYLIKTRGQQVTLSCSPISGHRSVSWYQQTPGQGLQFLFEYFSETQRNKGNFPGRFSGRQFSNSRSEMNVSTLELGDSALYLCASRPRLAGQETQYFGPGTRLLVL.